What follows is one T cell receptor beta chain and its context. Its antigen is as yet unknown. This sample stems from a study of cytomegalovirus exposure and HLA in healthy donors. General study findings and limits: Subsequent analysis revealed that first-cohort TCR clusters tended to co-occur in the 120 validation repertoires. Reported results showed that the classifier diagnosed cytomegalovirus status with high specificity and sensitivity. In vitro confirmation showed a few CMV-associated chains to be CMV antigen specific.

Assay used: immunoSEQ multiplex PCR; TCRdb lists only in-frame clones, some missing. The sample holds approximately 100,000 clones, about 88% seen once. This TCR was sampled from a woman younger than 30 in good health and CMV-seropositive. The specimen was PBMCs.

DNA for the CDR3: TGTGCCAGCGGGGGTGGGGGGACAGGTTTCATAGGCTCCTACGAGCAGTACTTC. It is translated as CASGGGGTGFIGSYEQYF. V and J are TRBV11-2 and TRBJ2-7, with 8 positions matching TRBD1. Per germline, CDR1 SGHAT and CDR2 FQNNGV. The J segment lost 0 bases and the V segment lost 8 bases, leaving 18 bases of the junction unmatched. The CDR3 is made up of 18 amino acids.